This record looks at one TCR beta chain sequence and its context. Its specificity is not known. This entry comes from a study of OX40 agonist ivuxolimab in advanced cancers. Looking at the study overall: Intravenous ivuxolimab at 0.01 to 10 mg/kg was given to patients every 2 weeks.

CDR1 and CDR2 from the germline V gene are KGHSH and LQKENI. This CDR3 comprises 15 residues. Trimming removed 2 bases from V and 0 bases from J, with 8 bases in between. Findings and caveats of the study: At doses 0.1 to 3.0 mg/kg, CD4+ and CD8+ clones expanded.

TCRdb's copy holds only in-frame clones and misses some; the assay was immunoSEQ multiplex PCR. Seen here are fewer than 80,000 clones, 86% observed once, and the top ten hold 1% to 1.5%. The clonotype comes from an adult with an advanced solid tumor such as melanoma, head and neck, liver or kidney cancer. The rearrangement joins TRBV18 to TRBJ1-5; D is ambiguous. The sequences come from CD4+ or CD8+ T cells sorted from blood, collected in a trial of the OX40 agonist ivuxolimab. The CDR3 protein is CASSPFSDSNQPQHF. The CDR3 nucleotides are TGTGCCAGCTCACCATTCTCCGATAGCAATCAGCCCCAGCATTTT. The full variable domain, rest sourced from reference TRBV18 and TRBJ1-5, is NAGVMQNPRHLVRRRGQEARLRCSPMKGHSHVYWYRQLPEEGLKFMVYLQKENIIDESGMPKERFSAEFPKEGPSILRIQQVVRGDSAAYFCASSPFSDSNQPQHFGDGTRLSIL.